This TCR beta chain stems from a study of T-cell memory formation after mild COVID-19. The overall study: The TCR clusters were mostly specific to one donor. Points from the study as a whole: Memory sampled before infection contained some responding clones, suggesting cross-reactive memory joined. There was a balanced CD4/CD8 profile in clones contracting day 15 to 85, and later expanders leaned CD4+.

Trimming pared 6 bases from V and 3 bases from J, leaving 12 bases between. The CDR3 is made up of 14 amino acids. A 5'RACE reaction primed in the constant segment made cDNA libraries of TCR alpha and TCR beta, and these carried sample barcodes and UMIs. MiXCR, applied by TCRdb to the 5' RACE reads, yields one record per CDR3 protein. This table holds roughly 200,000 distinct CDR3 sequences, 16% found once. As to this clonotype: Its specificity is unknown.

The sequenced material came from PBMCs or a T cell subset sorted from them (not recorded which). The chain recombines TRBV12-3 or TRBV12-4 with TRBJ2-1; a weak D match, TRBD2 (5 bases). The TCR comes from an adult woman who had mild COVID-19 (a few samples of this study predate the infection). Cell type and time point are not known. CDR3 in amino acids: CASSPGTFYNEQFF. CDR3 nucleotides: TGTGCCAGCAGCCCGGGAACCTTCTACAATGAGCAGTTCTTC.